A selection of T cell receptor beta chains follows, all from one sample in a study of blood T cell repertoires in COVID-19. Assay used: immunoSEQ multiplex PCR; TCRdb lists only in-frame clones, some missing. Among roughly 180,000 clones, under 85% were seen once, and the ten largest hold around 1.2%. Material: peripheral blood. The receptors here all came from a man in his sixties who had recovered from COVID-19. Both conserved end residues are part of each CDR3. The D gene is left open where the match is weak. A clone size is listed for some rows: how often the clone was seen (once, few, many), or a class if it is expanded.

abundance | j_gene | v_gene | d_gene | CDR3nt | CDR3aa
. | TRBJ1-2 | TRBV6-1 | TRBD1 | TGTGCCAGCAGTGAAGAGGGACAGGGGGTTTTCTATGGCTACACCTTC | CASSEEGQGVFYGYTF
. | TRBJ1-6 | TRBV3-1/TRBV3-2 | . | TGTGCCAGCAGCCAAACTCAGGGTGATTCACCCCTCCACTTT | CASSQTQGDSPLHF
. | TRBJ2-2 | TRBV19 | TRBD2 | TGTGCCAGTAACGCCCTGTATAGCGGGGGGGCCGATAACGGGGAGCTGTTTTTT | CASNALYSGGADNGELFF
once | TRBJ2-7 | TRBV5-1 | . | TGCGCCAGCAGCTCAAGTGCGGCTTCCTACGAGCAGTACTTC | CASSSSAASYEQYF
. | TRBJ2-7 | TRBV30 | . | TGTGCCTGGGATCTCCGGCCCCCAGGTTCGGAGCAGTACTTC | CAWDLRPPGSEQYF
. | TRBJ2-4 | TRBV10-3 | . | TGTGCCATCAGTGAAATGACAGGTGTCGCCAAAAACATTCAGTACTTC | CAISEMTGVAKNIQYF
. | TRBJ1-1 | TRBV7-8 | TRBD1 | TGTGCCAGCAGCGTCGGACAGGGGGTGAACACTGAAGCTTTCTTT | CASSVGQGVNTEAFF
. | TRBJ2-7 | TRBV4-2 | . | TGTGCCAGCAGCCAAGTTGGCCCCGGGTACGAGCAGTACTTC | CASSQVGPGYEQYF
. | TRBJ1-5 | TRBV19 | TRBD1 | TGTGCCAGTAGTCGAACACCGGGACAGGGGAGGCAGCCCCAGCATTTT | CASSRTPGQGRQPQHF
. | TRBJ1-1 | TRBV3-1/TRBV3-2 | . | TGTGCCAGCAGCCAATCAGGGGCCAGGGCTTTCTTT | CASSQSGARAFF
. | TRBJ2-3 | TRBV6-2/TRBV6-3 | TRBD2 | TGTGCCAGCAGTTACGCAACTAGCGGGGCCTTCACAGATACGCAGTATTTT | CASSYATSGAFTDTQYF
. | TRBJ1-5 | TRBV30 | . | TGTGCCTGGAGTGGCGTTGGAGGCAATCAGCCCCAGCATTTT | CAWSGVGGNQPQHF
. | TRBJ1-1 | TRBV3-1/TRBV3-2 | TRBD1 | TGTGCCAGCAGCCAAGAGGCAGGGGGGTACACTGAAGCTTTCTTT | CASSQEAGGYTEAFF
many | TRBJ1-5 | TRBV19 | TRBD1 | TGTGCCAGTAGCCGCCCGGACAGGGTAGGCAATCAGCCCCAGCATTTT | CASSRPDRVGNQPQHF
. | TRBJ2-7 | TRBV27 | . | TGTGCCAGCAGAAAGCACGGGACTCCAGACTGGGTTACCTCCTACGAGCAGTACTTC | CASRKHGTPDWVTSYEQYF
few | TRBJ1-1 | TRBV5-1 | TRBD1 | TGCGCCAGCAGCCGTACAGGGGGCCCCACTGAAGCTTTCTTT | CASSRTGGPTEAFF
once | TRBJ2-2 | TRBV7-6 | TRBD1 | TGTGCCAGCAGTCGGTGGACAGGCCTTCTGGCGAACACCGGGGAGCTGTTTTTT | CASSRWTGLLANTGELFF
. | TRBJ2-2 | TRBV3-1/TRBV3-2 | TRBD1 | TGTGCCAGCAGCCCCGTACAGGGGGCAGGCACCGGGGAGCTGTTTTTT | CASSPVQGAGTGELFF
. | TRBJ1-2 | TRBV7-9 | . | TGTGCCAGCAGCCCACTCCATCGGGGCTATGGCTACACCTTC | CASSPLHRGYGYTF
. | TRBJ1-2 | TRBV7-8 | . | TGTGCCAGCAGCCTCCAAGGCTCAGGGGAGCATGGCTACACCTTC | CASSLQGSGEHGYTF
. | TRBJ1-6 | TRBV9 | . | TGTGCCAGCAGCGAAACTCCCGGGACAAGTTCACCCCTCCACTTT | CASSETPGTSSPLHF
. | TRBJ2-3 | TRBV7-2 | . | TGTGCCAGCAGCCGGGAGGGGGCAAGCACAGATACGCAGTATTTT | CASSREGASTDTQYF
. | TRBJ2-3 | TRBV7-3 | TRBD2 | TGTGCCAGCAGCCCGACTAGCGGGGTCCCGCTGGGCACAGATACGCAGTATTTT | CASSPTSGVPLGTDTQYF
. | TRBJ1-3 | TRBV9 | . | TGTGCCAGCAGCGCGACAGGACAGTCGAGCTCTGGAAACACCATATATTTT | CASSATGQSSSGNTIYF
. | TRBJ2-7 | TRBV3-1/TRBV3-2 | TRBD1 | TGTGCCAGCAGCCAAGAGGGACAGCTCTACGAGCAGTACTTC | CASSQEGQLYEQYF
. | TRBJ1-1 | TRBV9 | . | TGTGCCAGCAGCGTAGGCCCCCATAAAGGGGCAGGGGCAGTGGCTTTCTTT | CASSVGPHKGAGAVAFF
. | TRBJ2-3 | TRBV9 | . | TGTGCCAGCAGCGTAGCGAGTCGGGGGGCCACAGATACGCAGTATTTT | CASSVASRGATDTQYF
few | TRBJ1-3 | TRBV10-3 | . | TGTGCCATCAGTGACGGACTTAACTCTGGAAACACCATATATTTT | CAISDGLNSGNTIYF
few | TRBJ1-2 | TRBV20-1 | TRBD1 | TGCAGTGTTGGGACAGACTATGGCTACACCTTC | CSVGTDYGYTF
. | TRBJ2-1 | TRBV7-3 | . | TGTGCCAGCAGCTCGGCCCTACGGGAAGGTGAGCAGTTCTTC | CASSSALREGEQFF
. | TRBJ2-1 | TRBV9 | . | TGTGCCAGCAGCGTAGAAGCTGGTGAGCAGTTCTTC | CASSVEAGEQFF
. | TRBJ2-5 | TRBV5-1 | . | TGCGCCAGCAGCTTGTCGGAGATGGAGACCCAGTACTTC | CASSLSEMETQYF
few | TRBJ1-5 | TRBV10-3 | . | TGTGCCATCAGTGAGTCGTTGGGGGGGAATCAGCCCCAGCATTTT | CAISESLGGNQPQHF
. | TRBJ1-1 | TRBV7-9 | . | TGTGCCAGCAGCTTACACCCGGTGAACACTGAAGCTTTCTTT | CASSLHPVNTEAFF
. | TRBJ1-2 | TRBV19 | TRBD1 | TGTGCCAGTAGTCTAAACCACGGACAGGGAAACTATGGCTACACCTTC | CASSLNHGQGNYGYTF
. | TRBJ2-1 | TRBV24-1 | . | TGTGCCACCAGTGATGACAGCGCCTTCTCCTACAATGAGCAGTTCTTC | CATSDDSAFSYNEQFF
. | TRBJ1-5 | TRBV15 | . | TGTGCCACCAGCAGAGAATTATCAGGGCTTCAGCCCCAGCATTTT | CATSRELSGLQPQHF
. | TRBJ1-3 | TRBV7-8 | . | TGTGCCATCTCCCCAGGGCATCCTGGAAACACCATATATTTT | CAISPGHPGNTIYF
. | TRBJ2-2 | TRBV5-1 | . | TGCGCCACCACCGGGCCATTAGCGGACGGGGAGCTGTTTTTT | CATTGPLADGELFF
. | TRBJ1-6 | TRBV7-2 | . | TGTGCCAGCAGGCGGGTATCGTATACTTCACCCCTCCACTTT | CASRRVSYTSPLHF
. | TRBJ2-3 | TRBV6-6 | . | TGTGCCAGCGGGCCTGTATTGGATACGCAGTATTTT | CASGPVLDTQYF
. | TRBJ2-5 | TRBV18 | . | TGTGCCAGCTCACCTTCGCGCCCGGCAGGAGAGACCCAGTACTTC | CASSPSRPAGETQYF
. | TRBJ2-3 | TRBV9 | . | TGTGCCAGCAGCGAACAGGGCACAGATACGCAGTATTTT | CASSEQGTDTQYF
. | TRBJ1-1 | TRBV10-3 | . | TGTGCCACTGCCCAGGGCTTTCGGAGCACTGAAGCTTTCTTT | CATAQGFRSTEAFF
. | TRBJ2-7 | TRBV6-6 | TRBD1 | TGTGCCATACAGGGGGCAGGTGACGAGCAGTACTTC | CAIQGAGDEQYF
once | TRBJ1-4 | TRBV28 | TRBD1 | TGTGCCAGCAGCGGACAGGGTCTTGAAAAACTGTTTTTT | CASSGQGLEKLFF
once | TRBJ2-3 | TRBV14 | TRBD1 | TGTGCCAGCAGCCTAGTACAGGGGGGTCGGGATACGCAGTATTTT | CASSLVQGGRDTQYF
. | TRBJ2-7 | TRBV4-1 | . | TGCGCCAGCAGCCAACTATGGACTGGCGAAGGCTACGAGCAGTACTTC | CASSQLWTGEGYEQYF
once | TRBJ2-1 | TRBV6-5 | TRBD1 | TGTGCCAGCAGCCCGGGACAGGCAGGCAATGAGCAGTTCTTC | CASSPGQAGNEQFF
. | TRBJ2-3 | TRBV30 | TRBD2 | TGTGCCTGGCAGCGGAGCGGGGGGACAGATACGCAGTATTTT | CAWQRSGGTDTQYF
. | TRBJ1-2 | TRBV6-1 | . | TGTGCCAGCAGTGAATTGGAGGGCTCCGGCTACACCTTC | CASSELEGSGYTF
. | TRBJ1-5 | TRBV7-9 | . | TGTGCCAGCAGCTTAGGACAGGCTCGTGATCAGCCCCAGCATTTT | CASSLGQARDQPQHF
. | TRBJ2-1 | TRBV6-6 | TRBD1 | TGTGCCAGCAGTTACGTATTGGGACAGGTGGACAATGAGCAGTTCTTC | CASSYVLGQVDNEQFF
. | TRBJ2-3 | TRBV7-2 | . | TGTGCCAGCAGGCCAGGGGTCGCAGATACGCAGTATTTT | CASRPGVADTQYF